These T cell receptor beta chains were read from a single sample in a study of early T cells in non-severe SARS-CoV-2 infection. TCRdb fed the 5' RACE reads into MiXCR, producing one record per CDR3 protein. The sample lists tens of thousands of distinct CDR3 sequences, around 10% seen once, with about 4.2% in the top ten. Sequenced sample: whole blood. These receptors all come from an adult who was a healthcare worker with PCR-confirmed SARS-CoV-2 infection or an uninfected control (not recorded which). Both conserved end residues are part of each CDR3. A D gene is named only where the DNA matches it firmly. The size of a clone is reported for some rows only, either as once, few or many, or as a class for expanded clones.

v_gene	abundance	j_gene	d_gene	CDR3nt	CDR3aa
TRBV29-1	many	TRBJ1-2	.	TGCAGCGTTGAAGATCCGGGGAGGGGAGGGTTAGGCTACACCTTC	CSVEDPGRGGLGYTF
TRBV12-3/TRBV12-4	few	TRBJ2-1	TRBD2	TGTGCCAGCAGTTCAACGCGATCTAGCGGGAGGACACTGCATGAGAAGTTCTTC	CASSSTRSSGRTLHEKFF
TRBV29-1	many	TRBJ2-3	.	TGCAGCGTATCAGGACAGACCACAGATACGCAGTATTTT	CSVSGQTTDTQYF
TRBV11-2	few	TRBJ2-3	TRBD1	TGTGCCAGCAGCTTAGGGGGACAGTTGGCGGATACGCAGTATTTT	CASSLGGQLADTQYF
TRBV7-2	few	TRBJ1-2	.	TGTGCCAGCCTTCCAGGGCGCGCGGAAGGCTACACCTTC	CASLPGRAEGYTF
TRBV5-4	.	TRBJ2-7	.	TGTGCCAGCAGCCTGGACTCGCTGACCTACGAGCAGTACTTC	CASSLDSLTYEQYF
TRBV11-2	.	TRBJ2-4	.	TGTGCCAGCAGCTCCCACGGGGGCCTCGGAAACATTCAGTACTTC	CASSSHGGLGNIQYF
TRBV28	.	TRBJ2-3	TRBD1	TGTGCCAGCCCCGCGAGAGGGGGACAGCTCACAGATACGCAGTATTTT	CASPARGGQLTDTQYF
TRBV6-6	few	TRBJ2-5	TRBD1	TGTGCCGGCGGACAGGGGAAGACCCAGTACTTC	CAGGQGKTQYF
TRBV7-9	.	TRBJ2-5	.	TGTGCCAGCAGCGGGGGGAACCTCCAAGAGACCCAGTACTTC	CASSGGNLQETQYF
TRBV6-1	many	TRBJ2-6	TRBD1	TGTGCCAGCAGGACAGGGGGCTCTGGGGCCAACGTCCTGACTTTC	CASRTGGSGANVLTF
TRBV6-4	few	TRBJ2-5	.	TGTGCCAGCAGTGCGGATATAGGAGAGACCCAGTACTTC	CASSADIGETQYF
TRBV7-9	.	TRBJ2-1	.	TGTGCCAGCAGCCCGAAAAATGGAAGTCTCAGGAGTTACAATGAGCAGTTCTTC	CASSPKNGSLRSYNEQFF
TRBV28	many	TRBJ2-7	.	TGTGCCAGCAGGACCGGGGGTAGTATCTACGAGCAGTACTTC	CASRTGGSIYEQYF
TRBV19	many	TRBJ2-7	TRBD1	TGTGCCAGTAGTACCTCCGGGACAGGAGACTACGAGCAGTACTTC	CASSTSGTGDYEQYF
TRBV11-2	few	TRBJ1-1	.	TGTGCCAGCAGCACGGGTGGGTCCACTGAAGCTTTCTTT	CASSTGGSTEAFF
TRBV12-3/TRBV12-4	.	TRBJ2-2	TRBD1	TGTGCCAGCAGTTTAGAACAGGGGGCCGGGGAGCTGTTTTTT	CASSLEQGAGELFF
TRBV27	few	TRBJ2-5	.	TGTGCCAGCAGTTTATCGTCGGGACAAAAGTACCAAGAGACCCAGTACTTC	CASSLSSGQKYQETQYF
TRBV11-3	.	TRBJ1-2	.	TGTGCCAGCAGCCGGCAACAGGGATCTGGCTACACCTTC	CASSRQQGSGYTF
TRBV3-1	many	TRBJ1-4	.	TGTGCCAGCAGCCCTACAGGGCCTCCCAACAACGCTAATGAAAAACTGTTTTTT	CASSPTGPPNNANEKLFF
TRBV10-1	few	TRBJ2-5	.	TGCGCCAGCAGTCCTACCCACGGTGGGGGCAGGGAGACCCAGTACTTC	CASSPTHGGGRETQYF
TRBV21-1	many	TRBJ2-1	.	TGTGCCAGCAGCAAGGACAGGGCATCCTACAATGAGCAGTTCTTC	CASSKDRASYNEQFF
TRBV6-2/TRBV6-3	many	TRBJ1-5	TRBD1	TGTGCCAGCAGTTACTCAAGACAGGGGGCTACCTTAGGCAATCAGCCCCAGCATTTT	CASSYSRQGATLGNQPQHF
TRBV7-6	many	TRBJ2-1	.	TGTGCCAGCACCCTAAGAGGGGGGGCCGGTAATGAGCAGTTCTTC	CASTLRGGAGNEQFF
TRBV7-6	.	TRBJ1-4	TRBD1	TGTGCCAGCAGCTTAGAGACAGGGGATGAAAAACTGTTTTTT	CASSLETGDEKLFF
TRBV6-1	.	TRBJ2-1	.	TGTGCCATCGGGACCGACTCCTACAATGAGCAGTTCTTC	CAIGTDSYNEQFF
TRBV7-8	many	TRBJ2-3	.	TGTGCCAGCAGCCCCCCGAGGGTAGCCGATATCACAGATACGCAGTATTTT	CASSPPRVADITDTQYF
TRBV3-1	.	TRBJ2-1	.	TGTGCCAGCAGCCAATCAGGGAATGAGCAGTTCTTC	CASSQSGNEQFF
TRBV3-1	few	TRBJ2-1	.	TGTGCCAGCAGCCAAAGAGGCCCGGGCAATGAGCAGTTCTTC	CASSQRGPGNEQFF
TRBV20-1	.	TRBJ2-7	TRBD2	TGCAGTGCCCCGAAAGTCGGGACTAGCGGGGGGGGTGAGCAGTACTTC	CSAPKVGTSGGGEQYF
TRBV3-1	few	TRBJ2-7	.	TGTGCCAGCAGCCAGTCCTCAGGGTCCTACGAGCAGTACTTC	CASSQSSGSYEQYF
TRBV3-1	.	TRBJ1-2	TRBD1	TGTGCCAGCAGCTTCCGGACAGGGGTGATCTATGGCTACACCTTC	CASSFRTGVIYGYTF
TRBV27	.	TRBJ2-3	.	TGTGCCAGCAGTTTAAGGGGCCCCGCTACGCAGTATTTT	CASSLRGPATQYF
TRBV29-1	few	TRBJ2-5	.	TGCAGCGTTGAACGCCTGGAGACCCAGTACTTC	CSVERLETQYF
TRBV7-3	.	TRBJ2-2	.	TGTGCCAGCAGCTTAATACCCGGGGGGCCGGGGGAGCTGTTTTTT	CASSLIPGGPGELFF
TRBV7-6	.	TRBJ2-5	.	TGTGCCAGCAGCTTCGCGGTCCAAGAGACCCAGTACTTC	CASSFAVQETQYF
TRBV30	.	TRBJ2-1	.	TGTGCCTGGATCACACGAGCGGGCCACAATGAGCAGTTCTTC	CAWITRAGHNEQFF
TRBV29-1	few	TRBJ2-5	.	TGCAGCGCCGGTGCCTACCAAGAGACCCAGTACTTC	CSAGAYQETQYF
TRBV7-8	many	TRBJ2-3	TRBD2	TGTGCCAGCAGCCATAGGTCCGGACTAGCGGGAGCGCGGGGCACAGATACGCAGTATTTT	CASSHRSGLAGARGTDTQYF
TRBV14	many	TRBJ1-2	.	TGTGCCAGCAGCCAAGTCCCGGGGTCGGGCTATGGCTACACCTTC	CASSQVPGSGYGYTF
TRBV7-9	.	TRBJ2-7	TRBD1	TGTGCCAGTGGACAGGGGTACGAGCAGTACTTC	CASGQGYEQYF
TRBV20-1	few	TRBJ1-1	TRBD1	TGCAGTGCTAGAGATAGTGGGACAGGGGTAGGGACTGAAGCTTTCTTT	CSARDSGTGVGTEAFF
TRBV12-3/TRBV12-4	few	TRBJ2-1	.	TGTGCCAGCAGTTTCGGGTCGGCTGCGCGGGATGAGCAGTTCTTC	CASSFGSAARDEQFF
TRBV20-1	few	TRBJ2-7	TRBD2	TGCAGTGCTAGGGAACTAGCGGGGAGGCTCTACGAGCAGTACTTC	CSARELAGRLYEQYF
TRBV7-7	many	TRBJ2-1	.	TGTGCTAGCAGCTTAGGGGTGGTGAATGAGCAGTTCTTC	CASSLGVVNEQFF
TRBV5-6	.	TRBJ1-6	.	TGTGCCAGCAGCTTGTATGGGGCAAACGATTCACCCCTCCACTTT	CASSLYGANDSPLHF
TRBV2	many	TRBJ1-1	.	TGTGCCAGCAGGGGAACCGGGGCCGGGTTGCCTCGGGGAGCTTTCTTT	CASRGTGAGLPRGAFF
TRBV19	many	TRBJ2-1	.	TGTGCCAGTAGTCGAAAAGCGGGCATCCCCAACGGTGAGCAGTTCTTC	CASSRKAGIPNGEQFF
TRBV20-1	many	TRBJ2-1	TRBD2	TGCAGTGCTAGAAGGGACGGGCGGGGGAATGAGCAGTTCTTC	CSARRDGRGNEQFF
TRBV20-1	.	TRBJ2-5	.	TGCAGTGCTAGAGATAGCGCTAGCCCGAGAGAGACCCAGTACTTC	CSARDSASPRETQYF